This TCR beta chain was obtained from a study of human T cells and chemical hapten exposure. Study as a whole: How much TCR each sample yielded varied, mostly because pooled library volumes differed slightly.

This clonotype occurred many times. The CDR3 consists of 16 residues. The V gene lost 1 base and the J gene lost 6 bases, with 16 bases spanning the gap. The V gene's germline CDR1 is SGHTA and CDR2 FQGNSA. TCRdb fed the RACE reads into MiXCR, producing one record per CDR3 protein. Of 360,000 or so distinct CDR3 sequences in the sample, roughly 6.3% were seen once. The time point here: patch test 2, 6 weeks after DPC sensitization. Documented treatment: therapeutic diphenylcyclopropenone sensitization with weekly scalp DPC. Those who donated were patients with alopecia, 18 to 70 years of age, and suitable for DPC.

This chain connects TRBV7-2 to TRBJ1-5; perhaps TRBD1 as D (5 bases). Sequences were derived from whole blood, sampled in connection with sensitization to the hapten diphenylcyclopropenone (DPC). The sequence derives from a woman younger than 35 with alopecia areata. Some clones in this sample may be carry-over from other donors' samples. The CDR3 reads CASSLVGGANLQPQHF. CDR3 DNA sequence: TGTGCCAGCAGCTTAGTTGGCGGGGCAAATCTTCAGCCCCAGCATTTT.